This T cell receptor beta chain was sequenced during a study of blood T cell repertoires in COVID-19. Measured with immunoSEQ multiplex PCR; TCRdb has only the in-frame clones, and not every one. The sample has around 150,000 clones, roughly 87% seen once. This clonotype was obtained from a woman aged 60-75 years with active or convalescent COVID-19. The specimen was peripheral blood.

The CDR3 loop is CASRDWPLGSPLHF. Written as DNA, the CDR3 is TGTGCCAGCAGGGACTGGCCGCTCGGGTCACCCCTCCACTTT. The chain couples TRBV14 to TRBJ1-6, with D uncertain. Per germline, CDR1 SGHDN and CDR2 FVKESK. The V end was cut by 6 bases, the J end by 10 bases, with 16 bases between. CDR3 length: 14 residues.